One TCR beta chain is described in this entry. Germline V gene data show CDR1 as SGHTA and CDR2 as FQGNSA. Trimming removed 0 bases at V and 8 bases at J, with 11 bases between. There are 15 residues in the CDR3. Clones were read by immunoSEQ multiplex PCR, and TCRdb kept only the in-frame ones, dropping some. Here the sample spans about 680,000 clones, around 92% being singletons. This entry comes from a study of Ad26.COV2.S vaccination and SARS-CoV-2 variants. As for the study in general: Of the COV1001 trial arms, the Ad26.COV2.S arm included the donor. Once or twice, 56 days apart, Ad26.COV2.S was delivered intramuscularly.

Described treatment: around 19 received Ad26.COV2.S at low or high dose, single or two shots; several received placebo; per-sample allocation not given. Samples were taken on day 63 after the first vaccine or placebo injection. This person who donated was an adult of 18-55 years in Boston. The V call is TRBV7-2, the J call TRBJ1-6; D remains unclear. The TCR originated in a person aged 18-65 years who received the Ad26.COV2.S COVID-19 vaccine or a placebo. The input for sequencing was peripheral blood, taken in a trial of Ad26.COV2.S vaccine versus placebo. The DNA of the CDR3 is TGTGCCAGCAGCTTAGCAGGATCGACGGATTCACCCCTCCACTTT. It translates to CASSLAGSTDSPLHF. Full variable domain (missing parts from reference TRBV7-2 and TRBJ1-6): GAGVSQSPSNKVTEKGKDVELRCDPISGHTALYWYRQSLGQGLEFLIYFQGNSAPDKSGLPSDRFSAERTGGSVSTLTIQRTQQEDSAVYLCASSLAGSTDSPLHFGNGTRLTVT.